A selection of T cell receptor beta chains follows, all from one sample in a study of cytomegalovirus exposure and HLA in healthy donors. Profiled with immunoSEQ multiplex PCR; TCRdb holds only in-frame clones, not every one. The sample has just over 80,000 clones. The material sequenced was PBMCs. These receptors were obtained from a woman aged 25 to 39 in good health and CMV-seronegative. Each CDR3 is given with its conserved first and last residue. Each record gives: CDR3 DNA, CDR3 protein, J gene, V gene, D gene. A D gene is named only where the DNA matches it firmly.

cdr3_nt: TGTGCCAGCAGCTTAGTGGGACAGGGTGTACAGAACACTGAAGCTTTCTTT
cdr3_aa: CASSLVGQGVQNTEAFF
j_call: TRBJ1-1
v_call: TRBV13
d_call: TRBD1

cdr3_nt: TGTGCCAGTAGCTACCGTCCCAGGGGGCCCGGGGATGAGCAGTTCTTC
cdr3_aa: CASSYRPRGPGDEQFF
j_call: TRBJ2-1
v_call: TRBV19
d_call: TRBD1

cdr3_nt: TGTGCCAGCAGCGTAGTACCAGGGGGCACTGAAGCTTTCTTT
cdr3_aa: CASSVVPGGTEAFF
j_call: TRBJ1-1
v_call: TRBV9
d_call: TRBD1

cdr3_nt: TGTGCCAGCAGCACCGAACTAGCGGGGGGGGAGACCCAGTACTTC
cdr3_aa: CASSTELAGGETQYF
j_call: TRBJ2-5
v_call: TRBV7-8
d_call: TRBD2

cdr3_nt: TGCGCCAGCAGCTGGGACAGGGACTACGAGCAGTACTTC
cdr3_aa: CASSWDRDYEQYF
j_call: TRBJ2-7
v_call: TRBV5-1
d_call: TRBD1

cdr3_nt: TGTGCCAGCAGCCCGGCGGGACTTACGAACACCGGGGAGCTGTTTTTT
cdr3_aa: CASSPAGLTNTGELFF
j_call: TRBJ2-2
v_call: TRBV5-6
d_call: .

cdr3_nt: TGTGCCTGGAGTGTTGGAGGGACCGGGGAGCTGTTTTTT
cdr3_aa: CAWSVGGTGELFF
j_call: TRBJ2-2
v_call: TRBV30
d_call: .

cdr3_nt: TGTGCCAGCAGCTTAGACAGATACAATTCACCCCTCCACTTT
cdr3_aa: CASSLDRYNSPLHF
j_call: TRBJ1-6
v_call: TRBV7-8
d_call: .

cdr3_nt: TGTGCCAGCAGCCTACAGGGCTTGAACACTGAAGCTTTCTTT
cdr3_aa: CASSLQGLNTEAFF
j_call: TRBJ1-1
v_call: TRBV7-2
d_call: .

cdr3_nt: TGTGCCAGCAGTTACGGGGACAGGGCGGATTCACCCCTCCACTTT
cdr3_aa: CASSYGDRADSPLHF
j_call: TRBJ1-6
v_call: TRBV6-5
d_call: TRBD1

cdr3_nt: TGTGCCAGCACCTCACAGGGGGAGGCCCCACGTCGGGTCTTC
cdr3_aa: CASTSQGEAPRRVF
j_call: TRBJ2-7
v_call: TRBV7-9
d_call: TRBD1

cdr3_nt: TGTGCCAGCAGCGTAGAGGGGGAAGGGAACACTGAAGCTTTCTTT
cdr3_aa: CASSVEGEGNTEAFF
j_call: TRBJ1-1
v_call: TRBV9
d_call: .

cdr3_nt: TGTGCCTGGAGTGTACTGTTAGGGAGCTCCTACGAGCAGTACTTC
cdr3_aa: CAWSVLLGSSYEQYF
j_call: TRBJ2-7
v_call: TRBV30
d_call: .

cdr3_nt: TGTGCCAGCAGTTTTAGGGAGATGGGCTATGGCTACACCTTC
cdr3_aa: CASSFREMGYGYTF
j_call: TRBJ1-2
v_call: TRBV28
d_call: .

cdr3_nt: TGTGCCAGCAGCCCCGGTTGGTCCTCTGGAAACACCATATATTTT
cdr3_aa: CASSPGWSSGNTIYF
j_call: TRBJ1-3
v_call: TRBV7-8
d_call: .

cdr3_nt: TGTGCCAGCAGCCCCGGGACAGTTTTTTATGGCTACACCTTC
cdr3_aa: CASSPGTVFYGYTF
j_call: TRBJ1-2
v_call: TRBV7-9
d_call: TRBD1

cdr3_nt: TGCGCCAGCAGCTCCAGAACAGGGATCGTTGGCGACGAGCAGTACTTC
cdr3_aa: CASSSRTGIVGDEQYF
j_call: TRBJ2-7
v_call: TRBV5-1
d_call: .

cdr3_nt: TGTGCCAGCAGCTCCGGGACTACCCAGGTCAATGAGCAGTTCTTC
cdr3_aa: CASSSGTTQVNEQFF
j_call: TRBJ2-1
v_call: TRBV7-2
d_call: TRBD2

cdr3_nt: TGTGCCAGCAGCTTGGGCACACCATATGGCTACACCTTC
cdr3_aa: CASSLGTPYGYTF
j_call: TRBJ1-2
v_call: TRBV5-5
d_call: .

cdr3_nt: TGTGCCAGCAGTCCTGCAGGCTCTGGAAACACCATATATTTT
cdr3_aa: CASSPAGSGNTIYF
j_call: TRBJ1-3
v_call: TRBV6-5
d_call: .

cdr3_nt: TGTGCCAGCAGTGAGTCTGGCGGGATTGGAAATCAGCCCCAGCATTTT
cdr3_aa: CASSESGGIGNQPQHF
j_call: TRBJ1-5
v_call: TRBV10-3
d_call: .

cdr3_nt: TGCGCCAGCAGCCAACCTTTAAGGGGGCGGTACAATGAGCAGTTCTTC
cdr3_aa: CASSQPLRGRYNEQFF
j_call: TRBJ2-1
v_call: TRBV4-1
d_call: TRBD1

cdr3_nt: TGTGCCAGTAGTATAATGGGACAGCCAGGAAAACTGTTTTTT
cdr3_aa: CASSIMGQPGKLFF
j_call: TRBJ1-4
v_call: TRBV19
d_call: TRBD1

cdr3_nt: TGTGCCAGCAGTCCCGGGACAGGGGGTTCCTACGAGCAGTACTTC
cdr3_aa: CASSPGTGGSYEQYF
j_call: TRBJ2-7
v_call: TRBV6-5
d_call: TRBD1

cdr3_nt: TGTGCCAGCTCACTCGGGGGTACGGGAGATACGCAGTATTTT
cdr3_aa: CASSLGGTGDTQYF
j_call: TRBJ2-3
v_call: TRBV18
d_call: .

cdr3_nt: TGTGCCAGCAGCTTATCATTCTCGGGATTCGAGCAGTACTTC
cdr3_aa: CASSLSFSGFEQYF
j_call: TRBJ2-7
v_call: TRBV7-8
d_call: .

cdr3_nt: TGTGCCAGCAGCTCAACTAGCGGGAGAATGGGCGAGCAGTACTTC
cdr3_aa: CASSSTSGRMGEQYF
j_call: TRBJ2-7
v_call: TRBV7-8
d_call: TRBD2

cdr3_nt: TGTGCCTGGAGTCAAACGGGAGGGTTCAGCTCCTACGAGCAGTACTTC
cdr3_aa: CAWSQTGGFSSYEQYF
j_call: TRBJ2-7
v_call: TRBV30
d_call: TRBD2

cdr3_nt: TGCGCCAGCAGCGTGGGACAGGGGTTTACCTACGAGCAGTACTTC
cdr3_aa: CASSVGQGFTYEQYF
j_call: TRBJ2-7
v_call: TRBV10-1
d_call: TRBD1

cdr3_nt: TGTGCCAGCAGTGAACAGGCGCACTACGAGCAGTACTTC
cdr3_aa: CASSEQAHYEQYF
j_call: TRBJ2-7
v_call: TRBV6-1
d_call: .

cdr3_nt: TGTGCCAGCAGCCAAAGAGACAATGAGCAGTTCTTC
cdr3_aa: CASSQRDNEQFF
j_call: TRBJ2-1
v_call: TRBV14
d_call: .

cdr3_nt: TGTGCCAGCAGCTTAGAAAGGGGCTTTAATGAAAAACTGTTTTTT
cdr3_aa: CASSLERGFNEKLFF
j_call: TRBJ1-4
v_call: TRBV11-2
d_call: .

cdr3_nt: TGCGCCAGCAGCTCCAGGGGAATGAGCACAGATACGCAGTATTTT
cdr3_aa: CASSSRGMSTDTQYF
j_call: TRBJ2-3
v_call: TRBV5-1
d_call: .

cdr3_nt: TGTGCCAGCAGTGAATTGACTAGCGGGGGGATGGGTAGAGAGACCCAGTACTTC
cdr3_aa: CASSELTSGGMGRETQYF
j_call: TRBJ2-5
v_call: TRBV2
d_call: TRBD2

cdr3_nt: TGTGCCAGCAGCCCCGGGACTTCCTACGAGCAGTACTTC
cdr3_aa: CASSPGTSYEQYF
j_call: TRBJ2-7
v_call: TRBV11-3
d_call: .

cdr3_nt: TGTGCCAGCAGCCTGAGGGAGGGGACGAACACCGGGGAGCTGTTTTTT
cdr3_aa: CASSLREGTNTGELFF
j_call: TRBJ2-2
v_call: TRBV7-8
d_call: TRBD2

cdr3_nt: TGTGCCTGGACCCGGGGACTAGCGAGTGGAAGTGAGCAGTTCTTC
cdr3_aa: CAWTRGLASGSEQFF
j_call: TRBJ2-1
v_call: TRBV30
d_call: TRBD2

cdr3_nt: TGTGCCAGCAAGTTCCGGGGCACTGAAGCTTTCTTT
cdr3_aa: CASKFRGTEAFF
j_call: TRBJ1-1
v_call: TRBV6-1
d_call: .

cdr3_nt: TGTGCCAGCAGCTCCCGCGGACAGAGCCACTATGGCTACACCTTC
cdr3_aa: CASSSRGQSHYGYTF
j_call: TRBJ1-2
v_call: TRBV5-4
d_call: .

cdr3_nt: TGTGCCAGCACTACAGGGCCCTCCTACGAGCAGTACTTC
cdr3_aa: CASTTGPSYEQYF
j_call: TRBJ2-7
v_call: TRBV7-2
d_call: .

cdr3_nt: TGTGCCTGGAGCCTCCTCGCCGGGTTCTCTGCCCGGGAGCAGTTCTTC
cdr3_aa: CAWSLLAGFSAREQFF
j_call: TRBJ2-1
v_call: TRBV30
d_call: .

cdr3_nt: TGCGCCAGCAGCTTCGGACAGGGTGGTTCCTACGAGCAGTACTTC
cdr3_aa: CASSFGQGGSYEQYF
j_call: TRBJ2-7
v_call: TRBV5-1
d_call: TRBD1

cdr3_nt: TGTGCCTGGGCCCCCTCAGGTAGCGTTTACAATGAGCAGTTCTTC
cdr3_aa: CAWAPSGSVYNEQFF
j_call: TRBJ2-1
v_call: TRBV30
d_call: .

cdr3_nt: TGCGCCAGCACCCCTCTAGGTGGGACAGGAACCTACGAGCAGTACTTC
cdr3_aa: CASTPLGGTGTYEQYF
j_call: TRBJ2-7
v_call: TRBV5-1
d_call: TRBD1

cdr3_nt: TGCGCCAGCAGCCAAGGGGGACAGGGGACAACTGAAGCTTTCTTT
cdr3_aa: CASSQGGQGTTEAFF
j_call: TRBJ1-1
v_call: TRBV4-1
d_call: TRBD1

cdr3_nt: TGTGCCTGGAGTTGGGGGAGTCAGGGGGACTATGGCTACACCTTC
cdr3_aa: CAWSWGSQGDYGYTF
j_call: TRBJ1-2
v_call: TRBV30
d_call: TRBD1

cdr3_nt: TGTGCCAGTAGTCCGCCAAACGCGGCCCCCCAAGAGACCCAGTACTTC
cdr3_aa: CASSPPNAAPQETQYF
j_call: TRBJ2-5
v_call: TRBV19
d_call: .

cdr3_nt: TGTGCCAGCTCACGAGACAGGGAAAGAGAGGGGAATGGCTACACCTTC
cdr3_aa: CASSRDREREGNGYTF
j_call: TRBJ1-2
v_call: TRBV18
d_call: TRBD1